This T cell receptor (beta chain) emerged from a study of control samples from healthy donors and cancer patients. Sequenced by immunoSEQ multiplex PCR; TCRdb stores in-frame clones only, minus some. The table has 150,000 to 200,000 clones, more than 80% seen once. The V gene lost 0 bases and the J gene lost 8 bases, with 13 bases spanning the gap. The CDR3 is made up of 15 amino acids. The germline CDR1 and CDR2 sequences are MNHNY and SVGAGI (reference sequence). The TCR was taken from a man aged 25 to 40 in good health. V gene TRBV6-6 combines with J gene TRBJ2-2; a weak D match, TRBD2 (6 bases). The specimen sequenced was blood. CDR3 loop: CASSYSRGRKGELFF. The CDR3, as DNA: TGTGCCAGCAGTTACTCGCGGGGAAGAAAAGGGGAGCTGTTTTTT.